This TCR beta chain was profiled in a study of cytomegalovirus exposure and HLA in healthy donors. At the time of sampling, donors were nominally healthy, though unrecorded immune exposures were likely. Germline loops: CDR1 MDHEN, CDR2 SYDVKM. J was trimmed by 4 bases and V by 6 bases; bases with no gene match: 8. CDR3 length: 14 amino acids. It was with 60 Vbeta and 13 Jbeta primers that the PCR ran. The protocol was immunoSEQ multiplex PCR, while the TCRdb copy is restricted to in-frame clones and leaves out a portion. The data contain approximately 130,000 clones, 77% of them singletons. Study-wide findings and caveats: A later analysis appeared to link common viral pathogens to several of the most significant clusters. For most TCR beta V segments, an earlier analysis put the productive rate at about 87% or about 30% of the time.

A remark on this clone: As yet, its antigen is unknown.

Material for sequencing was PBMCs. This chain connects TRBV28 to TRBJ2-5, with 7 bases lining up with TRBD1. The receptor was isolated from a young man in good health and CMV-seropositive. CDR3 sequence: CASSTTGLTETQYF. CDR3 nucleotide sequence: TGTGCCAGCAGCACGACAGGGCTTACAGAGACCCAGTACTTC.